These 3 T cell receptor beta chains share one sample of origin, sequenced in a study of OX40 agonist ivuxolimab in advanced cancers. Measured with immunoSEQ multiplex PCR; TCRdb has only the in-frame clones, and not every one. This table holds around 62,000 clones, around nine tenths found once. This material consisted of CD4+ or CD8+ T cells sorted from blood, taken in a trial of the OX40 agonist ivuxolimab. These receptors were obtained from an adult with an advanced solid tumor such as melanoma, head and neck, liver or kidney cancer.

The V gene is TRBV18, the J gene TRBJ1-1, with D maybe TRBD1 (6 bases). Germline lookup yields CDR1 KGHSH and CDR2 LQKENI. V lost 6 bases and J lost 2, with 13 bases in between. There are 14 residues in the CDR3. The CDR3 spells CASSLRTDNTEAFF. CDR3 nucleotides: TGTGCCAGCTCCCTTAGGACAGATAACACTGAAGCTTTCTTT.

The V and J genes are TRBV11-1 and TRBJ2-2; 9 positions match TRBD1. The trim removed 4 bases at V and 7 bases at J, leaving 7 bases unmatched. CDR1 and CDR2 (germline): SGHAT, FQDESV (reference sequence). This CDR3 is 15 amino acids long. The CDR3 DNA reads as TGTGCCAGCAGCTCGGGACAGGGTTTGGGCGGGGAGCTGTTTTTT. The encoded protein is CASSSGQGLGGELFF.

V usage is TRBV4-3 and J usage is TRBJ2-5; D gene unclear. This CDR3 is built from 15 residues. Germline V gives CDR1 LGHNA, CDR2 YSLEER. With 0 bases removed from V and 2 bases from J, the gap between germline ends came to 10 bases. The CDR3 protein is CASSQDLASQETQYF. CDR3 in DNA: TGCGCCAGCAGCCAAGATTTGGCCTCGCAAGAGACCCAGTACTTC.